Shown below are 4 T cell receptor beta chains from a single sample sequenced in a study of shared clonotypes between healthy human individuals. Sequencing used immunoSEQ multiplex PCR; TCRdb keeps in-frame clones, though not all of them. The sample shows millions of clones, 95% of them seen only once. Specimen: naive CD4+ T cells sorted from blood. As to subset: CD45RA+ positively selected. All receptors derive from a young man in good health.

V gene TRBV18 combines with J gene TRBJ2-7; 10 nucleotides agree with TRBD1. Germline loops: CDR1 KGHSH, CDR2 LQKENI. The CDR3 length is 16 residues. J was trimmed by 5 bases and V by 6 bases; bases with no gene match: 13. CDR3 nucleotide sequence: TGTGCCAGCTCGCCTCGAAATCCCGGGACAGGGGACGAGCAGTACTTC. Its protein product is CASSPRNPGTGDEQYF.

V usage is TRBV9 and J usage is TRBJ2-5; D uncertain. This CDR3 has 15 amino acids. Trimming stripped 0 bases from V and 1 base from J, with 10 bases between. The germline CDR1 and CDR2 sequences are SGDLS and YYNGEE. CDR3 sequence (DNA): TGTGCCAGCAGCGTAGGGAGTGTCATCCAAGAGACCCAGTACTTC. Translation gives CASSVGSVIQETQYF.

This sequence joins TRBV10-3 and TRBJ1-1; TRBD1 aligns across 9 bases. Germline trimming cut 4 bases from V and 4 bases from J; bases unmatched to any gene: 4. The CDR3 extends over 14 amino acids. Germline V gene data show CDR1 as ENHRY and CDR2 as SYGVKD. CDR3 in DNA: TGTGCCATCAGTGGCGGGACAGGGATCACTGAAGCTTTCTTT. Translation: CAISGGTGITEAFF.

J is TRBJ1-1 and V is TRBV5-1, with D tentatively TRBD1 (6 bases). Trimming pared 4 bases from V and 6 bases from J, leaving 22 bases between. CDR3 length: 16 residues. Looked up from germline, CDR1 is SGHRS and CDR2 is YFSETQ. CDR3 region: CASSPLTTGTTAEAFF. DNA for the CDR3: TGCGCCAGCAGCCCACTCACGACAGGTACGACGGCTGAAGCTTTCTTT.